The 11 T cell receptor beta chains presented below share a single source sample, sequenced in a study of shared clonotypes between healthy human individuals. Some clones are missing from TCRdb's copy, which holds only in-frame ones; the method was immunoSEQ multiplex PCR. The sample lists about 1.4 million clones, roughly 96% seen once, with over 1% in the top ten. The sample taken for sequencing was naive CD4+ T cells sorted from blood. Specified subset: CD45RA+ positively selected. The receptors originated from a young man in good health.

The CDR3 coding sequence is TGTGCCATCGGGACTACCTACGAGCAGTACTTC. It specifies CAIGTTYEQYF. This chain links TRBV10-3 with TRBJ2-7, with TRBD2 identical over 7 bases. Germline V gene sequence: CDR1 ENHRY, CDR2 SYGVKD. The CDR3 is 11 amino acids. Trimming removed 8 bases from V and 2 bases from J; junction bases left unmatched: 0.

The chain is built from TRBV9 and TRBJ1-2; D gene uncertain. The germline CDR1 and CDR2 sequences are SGDLS and YYNGEE. Trimming took off 0 bases at V and 5 bases at J, with 17 bases between the two ends. There are 16 residues in the CDR3. The chain's CDR3 is CASSVDAEKWAYGYTF. DNA of the CDR3: TGTGCCAGCAGCGTAGATGCGGAAAAGTGGGCGTATGGCTACACCTTC.

V and J are TRBV7-2 and TRBJ2-7; possibly TRBD2 for D (5 bases). The V end lost 2 bases, the J end lost 6 bases, and 14 bases lay between the germline ends. The CDR3 has 14 residues. CDR1 and CDR2 (germline): SGHTA, FQGNSA. CDR3 loop: CASSLYGPRGEQYF. The CDR3 DNA reads as TGTGCCAGCAGCTTATACGGACCCCGGGGCGAGCAGTACTTC.

The rearrangement links TRBV7-6 to TRBJ2-1; 14 bases line up with TRBD2. Germline lookup yields CDR1 SGHVS and CDR2 FNYEAQ. The CDR3 is 17 residues long. Trimming removed 1 base from V and 5 bases from J; junction bases left unmatched: 4. Here the CDR3 DNA reads TGTGCCAGCAGCTTAGGGAGACTAGCGGGAGGGGACAATGAGCAGTTCTTC. It is translated as CASSLGRLAGGDNEQFF.

This clone was counted a single time. The J gene is TRBJ2-7, the V gene TRBV7-9; 12 nucleotides line up with TRBD2. The length of the CDR3 is 17 residues. With V trimmed by 1 base and J by 2 bases, 6 bases remained unmatched. The germline V gene has CDR1 SEHNR and CDR2 FQNEAQ (reference sequence). CDR3 sequence (DNA): TGTGCCAGCAGCTTAGGGGCACTAGCGGGAGGAGCCTACGAGCAGTACTTC. Translated, it gives CASSLGALAGGAYEQYF.

The chain combines TRBV19 with TRBJ1-5; the D is unclear. Trimming removed 7 bases at V and 2 bases at J, with 12 bases between. Germline CDR1 is LNHDA and CDR2 is SQIVND (reference sequence). This CDR3 contains 14 residues. CDR3 region: CASTSPGGNQPQHF. CDR3 nucleotides: TGTGCCAGTACCTCGCCAGGTGGCAATCAGCCCCAGCATTTT.

The chain has TRBV28 and TRBJ2-7, with 8 bases identical to TRBD2. The CDR3 extends over 14 amino acids. V lost 6 bases to trimming and J lost 5 bases; unmatched junction nucleotides: 9. Germline values: CDR1 MDHEN, CDR2 SYDVKM. The CDR3 here is CASRALAGGHEQYF. The CDR3 DNA follows: TGTGCCAGCAGGGCTCTGGCGGGAGGTCACGAGCAGTACTTC. The whole variable domain, filled in from reference TRBV28 and TRBJ2-7, reads DVKVTQSSRYLVKRTGEKVFLECVQDMDHENMFWYRQDPGLGLRLIYFSYDVKMKEKGDIPEGYSVSREKKERFSLILESASTNQTSMYLCASRALAGGHEQYFGPGTRLTVT.

The chain is built from TRBV18 and TRBJ1-4; the D gene is possibly TRBD1 (6 bases). V dropped 3 bases and J dropped 5 bases, with 16 bases sitting between them. CDR1 is KGHSH, CDR2 LQKENI, per germline. The CDR3 totals 16 residues. The chain's CDR3 is CASSPKVGTLNEKLFF. The DNA of the CDR3 is TGTGCCAGCTCACCGAAGGTGGGGACATTAAATGAAAAACTGTTTTTT. The full variable domain, rest sourced from reference TRBV18 and TRBJ1-4, is NAGVMQNPRHLVRRRGQEARLRCSPMKGHSHVYWYRQLPEEGLKFMVYLQKENIIDESGMPKERFSAEFPKEGPSILRIQQVVRGDSAAYFCASSPKVGTLNEKLFFGSGTQLSVL.

This clone was picked up one time. The chain has TRBV28 and TRBJ2-7, with 8 bases aligning to TRBD1. The CDR3 runs to 15 residues. CDR1 and CDR2 (germline): MDHEN, SYDVKM. The V gene end was trimmed by 3 bases and the J gene end by 5 bases; junction bases not matched to a gene: 9. CDR3 in DNA: TGTGCCAGCAGTTTCTTGGACAGGGTGTTGGACGAGCAGTACTTC. This codes for CASSFLDRVLDEQYF.

The chain links TRBV5-1 to TRBJ2-1, with 8 bases fitting TRBD2. V trimming: 2 bases; J trimming: 2 bases; junction bases outside the gene matches: 6. CDR1 SGHRS and CDR2 YFSETQ come from the germline V gene. This CDR3 is 16 amino acids long. Here the CDR3 reads CASSFLGRVAYNEQFF. CDR3 DNA sequence: TGCGCCAGCAGCTTTCTCGGGAGGGTGGCCTACAATGAGCAGTTCTTC.

CDR3 sequence reads: CASSTGGTDTQYF. CDR3 nucleotides: TGTGCCAGTAGCACAGGGGGCACAGATACGCAGTATTTT. This rearrangement joins TRBV19 to TRBJ2-3; TRBD1 matches 7 bases. The V gene's germline CDR1 is LNHDA and CDR2 SQIVND (reference sequence). J was trimmed by 1 base and V by 6 bases; bases with no gene match: 1. This CDR3 has 13 residues.